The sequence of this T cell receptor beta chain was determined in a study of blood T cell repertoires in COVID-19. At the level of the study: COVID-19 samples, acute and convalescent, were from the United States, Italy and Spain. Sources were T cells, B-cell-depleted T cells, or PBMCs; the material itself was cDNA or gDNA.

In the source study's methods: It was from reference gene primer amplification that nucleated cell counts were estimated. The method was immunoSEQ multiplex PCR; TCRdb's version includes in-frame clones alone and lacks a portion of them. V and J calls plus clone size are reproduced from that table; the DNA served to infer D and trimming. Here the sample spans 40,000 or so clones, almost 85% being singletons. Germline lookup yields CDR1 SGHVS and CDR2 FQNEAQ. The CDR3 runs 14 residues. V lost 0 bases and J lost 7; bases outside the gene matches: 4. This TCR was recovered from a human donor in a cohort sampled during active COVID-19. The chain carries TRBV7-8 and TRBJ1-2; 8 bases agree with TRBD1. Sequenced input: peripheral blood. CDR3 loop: CASSLAQGAGGYTF. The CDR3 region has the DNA TGTGCCAGCAGCTTAGCGCAGGGGGCTGGTGGCTACACCTTC.